This is a list of T cell receptor beta chains from one sample in a study of OX40 agonist ivuxolimab in advanced cancers. The assay was immunoSEQ multiplex PCR, and TCRdb's table has in-frame clones only and misses some. Of approximately 46,000 clones in the sample, roughly four fifths were seen once. Sequenced here: CD4+ or CD8+ T cells sorted from blood, sampled in a trial of the OX40 agonist ivuxolimab. These receptors all come from an adult with an advanced solid tumor such as melanoma, head and neck, liver or kidney cancer. The CDR3 runs from the conserved cysteine through the conserved F or W. D genes are given only for firm matches. Some rows have no size entry. The others give once, few or many, or a class for an expanded clone.

d_gene: NA
abundance: NA
j_gene: TRBJ2-7
v_gene: TRBV28
CDR3aa: CASTRQYTSYEQYF
CDR3nt: TGTGCCAGCACTAGACAGTATACCTCCTACGAGCAGTACTTC

d_gene: TRBD2
abundance: NA
j_gene: TRBJ2-1
v_gene: TRBV28
CDR3aa: CASIPFQGDPSGSRNEQFF
CDR3nt: TGTGCCAGCATCCCTTTTCAGGGAGACCCGAGCGGGAGTAGGAATGAGCAGTTCTTC

d_gene: NA
abundance: NA
j_gene: TRBJ1-1
v_gene: TRBV18
CDR3aa: CASSPRDTEAFF
CDR3nt: TGTGCCAGCTCACCACGGGACACTGAAGCTTTCTTT

d_gene: NA
abundance: NA
j_gene: TRBJ1-4
v_gene: TRBV18
CDR3aa: CASSPQLYEKLFF
CDR3nt: TGTGCCAGCTCACCCCAGCTGTATGAAAAACTGTTTTTT

d_gene: TRBD2
abundance: few
j_gene: TRBJ2-2
v_gene: TRBV9
CDR3aa: CASSVVAGDLYNTGELFF
CDR3nt: TGTGCCAGCAGCGTAGTAGCGGGAGATCTCTATAACACCGGGGAGCTGTTTTTT

d_gene: TRBD1
abundance: NA
j_gene: TRBJ2-5
v_gene: TRBV7-2
CDR3aa: CASSRGTGQETQYF
CDR3nt: TGTGCCAGCTCCCGGGGGACAGGCCAAGAGACCCAGTACTTC

d_gene: NA
abundance: NA
j_gene: TRBJ2-7
v_gene: TRBV5-6
CDR3aa: CASSLYQTTYEQYF
CDR3nt: TGTGCCAGCAGCTTGTACCAGACAACCTACGAGCAGTACTTC

d_gene: NA
abundance: medium-sized
j_gene: TRBJ1-3
v_gene: TRBV30
CDR3aa: CAWSVANTIYF
CDR3nt: TGTGCCTGGAGTGTAGCAAACACCATATATTTT

d_gene: NA
abundance: NA
j_gene: TRBJ2-5
v_gene: TRBV5-1
CDR3aa: CASSLFSGMTQETQYF
CDR3nt: TGCGCCAGCAGCTTGTTTTCGGGGATGACCCAAGAGACCCAGTACTTC

d_gene: NA
abundance: NA
j_gene: TRBJ2-1
v_gene: TRBV15
CDR3aa: CATSSRRQGLNEQFF
CDR3nt: TGTGCCACCAGCTCGAGAAGGCAGGGCCTCAATGAGCAGTTCTTC

d_gene: NA
abundance: NA
j_gene: TRBJ2-7
v_gene: TRBV7-3
CDR3aa: CASSSLKTRIYEQYF
CDR3nt: TGTGCCAGCAGCTCTCTTAAGACCCGAATCTACGAGCAGTACTTC

d_gene: TRBD2
abundance: NA
j_gene: TRBJ2-3
v_gene: TRBV28
CDR3aa: CASSPWTSGKGDTQYF
CDR3nt: TGTGCCAGCAGTCCTTGGACTAGCGGGAAGGGGGATACGCAGTATTTT

d_gene: NA
abundance: NA
j_gene: TRBJ2-5
v_gene: TRBV7-9
CDR3aa: CASSLMTVQETQYF
CDR3nt: TGTGCCAGCAGCTTAATGACGGTCCAAGAGACCCAGTACTTC

d_gene: NA
abundance: NA
j_gene: TRBJ2-1
v_gene: TRBV15
CDR3aa: CATSRDLGGEQFF
CDR3nt: TGTGCCACCAGCAGAGATCTAGGTGGCGAGCAGTTCTTC

d_gene: TRBD1
abundance: few
j_gene: TRBJ1-5
v_gene: TRBV28
CDR3aa: CAIQRQGLQPQHF
CDR3nt: TGTGCCATCCAACGACAGGGCCTTCAGCCCCAGCATTTT

d_gene: NA
abundance: NA
j_gene: TRBJ1-3
v_gene: TRBV5-1
CDR3aa: CASSFDSSGNTIYF
CDR3nt: TGCGCCAGCAGCTTCGACAGCTCTGGAAACACCATATATTTT

d_gene: TRBD2
abundance: NA
j_gene: TRBJ2-1
v_gene: TRBV7-9
CDR3aa: CASSLPRLARFF
CDR3nt: TGTGCCAGCAGCTTACCAAGACTAGCGCGGTTCTTC

d_gene: TRBD2
abundance: NA
j_gene: TRBJ2-6
v_gene: TRBV18
CDR3aa: CASSPGLAGEAGANVLTF
CDR3nt: TGTGCCAGCTCACCGGGACTAGCGGGAGAGGCTGGGGCCAACGTCCTGACTTTC

d_gene: NA
abundance: NA
j_gene: TRBJ2-7
v_gene: TRBV27
CDR3aa: CASSLVTFGRPNEQYF
CDR3nt: TGTGCCAGCAGTTTGGTGACTTTCGGACGCCCGAACGAGCAGTACTTC

d_gene: TRBD2
abundance: NA
j_gene: TRBJ2-1
v_gene: TRBV11-3
CDR3aa: CASSPGLAGTTYNEQFF
CDR3nt: TGTGCCAGCAGCCCCGGACTAGCGGGGACCACCTACAATGAGCAGTTCTTC

d_gene: NA
abundance: NA
j_gene: TRBJ2-7
v_gene: TRBV28
CDR3aa: CASSLTTRFYEQYF
CDR3nt: TGTGCCAGCAGTTTGACAACTAGATTCTACGAGCAGTACTTC

d_gene: TRBD1
abundance: NA
j_gene: TRBJ2-2
v_gene: TRBV7-3
CDR3aa: CASSKTGANTGELFF
CDR3nt: TGTGCCAGCAGTAAAACAGGGGCCAACACCGGGGAGCTGTTTTTT

d_gene: NA
abundance: few
j_gene: TRBJ2-2
v_gene: TRBV2
CDR3aa: CASKEEYGELFF
CDR3nt: TGTGCCAGCAAGGAGGAGTACGGGGAGCTGTTTTTT

d_gene: TRBD2
abundance: NA
j_gene: TRBJ2-3
v_gene: TRBV29-1
CDR3aa: CSVEGTSGMSTDTQYF
CDR3nt: TGCAGCGTTGAAGGGACTAGCGGGATGTCAACAGATACGCAGTATTTT

d_gene: NA
abundance: NA
j_gene: TRBJ2-1
v_gene: TRBV29-1
CDR3aa: CSVAPGNEQFF
CDR3nt: TGCAGCGTTGCCCCGGGCAATGAGCAGTTCTTC

d_gene: NA
abundance: NA
j_gene: TRBJ1-2
v_gene: TRBV15
CDR3aa: CATSRAGTDYGYTF
CDR3nt: TGTGCCACCAGCAGGGCCGGGACCGACTATGGCTACACCTTC

d_gene: NA
abundance: NA
j_gene: TRBJ1-1
v_gene: TRBV6-5
CDR3aa: CASSYSYGTNTEAFF
CDR3nt: TGTGCCAGCAGTTACTCCTACGGGACGAACACTGAAGCTTTCTTT

d_gene: NA
abundance: NA
j_gene: TRBJ1-1
v_gene: TRBV5-1
CDR3aa: CASAGGNQNTEAFF
CDR3nt: TGCGCCAGCGCTGGGGGAAACCAGAACACTGAAGCTTTCTTT

d_gene: NA
abundance: NA
j_gene: TRBJ2-5
v_gene: TRBV7-8
CDR3aa: CASSLEDSQETQYF
CDR3nt: TGTGCCAGCAGCTTAGAGGACAGCCAAGAGACCCAGTACTTC

d_gene: NA
abundance: NA
j_gene: TRBJ2-7
v_gene: TRBV11-3
CDR3aa: CASSLLRGEQYF
CDR3nt: TGTGCCAGCAGCCTTCTGAGGGGCGAGCAGTACTTC

d_gene: NA
abundance: NA
j_gene: TRBJ2-7
v_gene: TRBV6-1
CDR3aa: CASRGTGTYEQYF
CDR3nt: TGTGCCAGCAGGGGGACTGGTACCTACGAGCAGTACTTC

d_gene: TRBD1
abundance: NA
j_gene: TRBJ1-6
v_gene: TRBV14
CDR3aa: CASSPFWDRGGGTLHF
CDR3nt: TGTGCCAGCAGCCCGTTCTGGGACAGGGGAGGTGGGACCCTCCACTTT

d_gene: NA
abundance: NA
j_gene: TRBJ2-7
v_gene: TRBV7-6
CDR3aa: CASSLYADPYEQYF
CDR3nt: TGTGCCAGCAGCTTATACGCAGACCCCTACGAGCAGTACTTC

d_gene: TRBD1
abundance: NA
j_gene: TRBJ2-1
v_gene: TRBV7-3
CDR3aa: CASSLNQGGTGHYNEQFF
CDR3nt: TGTGCCAGCAGCCTCAACCAGGGTGGGACAGGGCACTACAATGAGCAGTTCTTC

d_gene: TRBD1
abundance: NA
j_gene: TRBJ2-1
v_gene: TRBV19
CDR3aa: CASRKIRDRGHEQFF
CDR3nt: TGTGCCAGTCGGAAGATCCGGGACAGGGGGCATGAGCAGTTCTTC

d_gene: NA
abundance: NA
j_gene: TRBJ2-2
v_gene: TRBV7-7
CDR3aa: CASSLEQRTGELFF
CDR3nt: TGTGCTAGCAGCTTGGAACAGAGGACCGGGGAGCTGTTTTTT

d_gene: NA
abundance: NA
j_gene: TRBJ1-2
v_gene: TRBV28
CDR3aa: CASSLWGFPYGYTF
CDR3nt: TGTGCCAGCAGTTTATGGGGGTTTCCATATGGCTACACCTTC

d_gene: NA
abundance: NA
j_gene: TRBJ2-1
v_gene: TRBV7-9
CDR3aa: CASSFRLEYNEQFF
CDR3nt: TGTGCCAGCAGCTTCAGACTAGAATACAATGAGCAGTTCTTC

d_gene: TRBD1
abundance: NA
j_gene: TRBJ1-2
v_gene: TRBV6-5
CDR3aa: CASSYPGQGHGYTF
CDR3nt: TGTGCCAGCAGTTACCCGGGACAGGGGCATGGCTACACCTTC

d_gene: NA
abundance: few
j_gene: TRBJ1-5
v_gene: TRBV6-4
CDR3aa: CASSPWGTRPNQPQHF
CDR3nt: TGTGCCAGCAGCCCCTGGGGGACACGACCCAATCAGCCCCAGCATTTT

d_gene: TRBD1
abundance: NA
j_gene: TRBJ1-5
v_gene: TRBV29-1
CDR3aa: CSGGQALGQPQHF
CDR3nt: TGCAGTGGGGGACAGGCCTTAGGTCAGCCCCAGCATTTT

d_gene: NA
abundance: NA
j_gene: TRBJ2-1
v_gene: TRBV28
CDR3aa: CASSLFGLDNEQFF
CDR3nt: TGTGCCAGCAGTTTGTTCGGGCTTGACAATGAGCAGTTCTTC

d_gene: TRBD1
abundance: NA
j_gene: TRBJ1-2
v_gene: TRBV11-2
CDR3aa: CASSFGTGVGGYGYTF
CDR3nt: TGTGCCAGCAGCTTCGGGACAGGGGTCGGAGGCTATGGCTACACCTTC

d_gene: NA
abundance: NA
j_gene: TRBJ1-1
v_gene: TRBV18
CDR3aa: CASSSQDEAFF
CDR3nt: TGTGCCAGCTCATCGCAGGATGAAGCTTTCTTT

d_gene: TRBD1
abundance: NA
j_gene: TRBJ2-2
v_gene: TRBV5-1
CDR3aa: CASGSGTGNTGELFF
CDR3nt: TGCGCCAGCGGGAGTGGGACAGGAAACACCGGGGAGCTGTTTTTT